Here is one TCR beta chain with its context. Its target is unknown. This specimen belongs to a study of Ad26.COV2.S vaccination and SARS-CoV-2 variants. General study findings and limits: CD8+ and CD4+ T cells specific for spike reportedly responded with substantial breadth after vaccination.

Only in-frame clones appear in the TCRdb table, and some are missing; sequencing was by immunoSEQ multiplex PCR. The table lists 250,000 or so clones, about 83% of them singletons. Treatment given: some 20 received Ad26.COV2.S at low or high dose, single or two shots; roughly 5 received placebo; per-sample allocation not given. Sample collection was performed on day 63 after the first vaccine or placebo injection. Trimming pared 4 bases from V and 3 bases from J, leaving 9 bases between. This CDR3 is 13 amino acids long. Germline V CDR1 and CDR2: SGHRS, YFSETQ. This specimen consisted of peripheral blood, obtained in a trial of Ad26.COV2.S vaccine versus placebo. The V gene is TRBV5-1, the J gene TRBJ2-3; D uncertain. The clonotype comes from a person between 18 and 59 years old who received the Ad26.COV2.S COVID-19 vaccine or a placebo. The CDR3 sequence: CASSPERTDTQYF. CDR3 nucleotides: TGCGCCAGCAGCCCCGAAAGGACAGATACGCAGTATTTT.